Following are 8 T cell receptor beta chains from one sample sequenced in a study of T cell responses to AZD1222 COVID-19 vaccine. Profiled with immunoSEQ multiplex PCR; TCRdb holds only in-frame clones, not every one. The data show 100,000 or so clones, 80% to 90% seen once. The material was peripheral blood, obtained on day 0 of AZD1222 vaccination. These receptors were taken from an adult in good health.

The rearrangement links TRBV6-5 to TRBJ1-5; 11 bases map to TRBD1. J lost 6 bases, V lost 6 bases, and 7 bases had no gene match. From germline, CDR1 is MNHEY and CDR2 SVGAGI. The CDR3 loop spans 15 amino acids. In nucleotides, the CDR3 is TGTGCCAGCAGCCAGGGACAGGGGGGTTTTCAGCCCCAGCATTTT. Amino acid sequence: CASSQGQGGFQPQHF.

On this clone itself: The junction differs from germline at one of its ends, possibly a read error. This chain links TRBV7-9 with TRBJ2-1; 9 bases agree with TRBD1. Germline lookup yields CDR1 SEHNR and CDR2 FQNEAQ (reference sequence). This CDR3 comprises 12 residues. This chain's CDR3 is CASSLEGQGPVF. The CDR3, as DNA: TGTGCCAGCAGCTTAGAGGGACAGGGCCCGGTCTTC.

The chain links TRBV7-9 to TRBJ2-5; 12 bases agree with TRBD2. V dropped 3 bases and J dropped 2; count of bases not matched to a gene: 1. Germline values: CDR1 SEHNR, CDR2 FQNEAQ (reference sequence). The CDR3 consists of 15 residues. The CDR3 DNA follows: TGTGCCAGCAGCTTTACTAGCGGGGGGCAAGAGACCCAGTACTTC. This sequence encodes CASSFTSGGQETQYF. Full variable domain (outside the CDR3, taken from reference TRBV7-9 and TRBJ2-5): DTGVSQNPRHKITKRGQNVTFRCDPISEHNRLYWYRQTLGQGPEFLTYFQNEAQLEKSRLLSDRFSAERPKGSFSTLEIQRTEQGDSAMYLCASSFTSGGQETQYFGPGTRLLVL.

This chain joins TRBV19 and TRBJ2-5; D not certain. Germline CDR1 is LNHDA and CDR2 is SQIVND (reference sequence). V was shortened by 0 bases and J by 4 bases, with 15 bases between the two germline ends. CDR3 length: 16 amino acids. The CDR3, as DNA: TGTGCCAGTAGTATAGATCGCACCCGCCATGGAGAGACCCAGTACTTC. Translating gives CASSIDRTRHGETQYF.

The chain uses TRBV7-2 and TRBJ1-2, with D possibly TRBD1 on 6 matching bases. The germline CDR1 and CDR2 sequences are SGHTA and FQGNSA. The CDR3 length is 16 residues. V lost 4 bases, J lost 3 bases, and 18 bases lay in between. The chain's CDR3 is CASSSADSLPYYGYTF. CDR3 nucleotides: TGTGCCAGCAGCTCAGCGGACAGCCTCCCATACTATGGCTACACCTTC.

The chain employs TRBV30 and TRBJ1-3; TRBD1 is a possible D gene (6 bases). V lost 4 bases and J 4 bases, leaving 17 bases between the germline ends. The germline V gene has CDR1 GTSNPN and CDR2 SVGIG (reference sequence). The CDR3 is 15 amino acids. The CDR3 is CAWTRQSRGGNTIYF. CDR3 nucleotide sequence: TGTGCCTGGACCCGACAGAGCAGGGGAGGAAACACCATATATTTT.

The chain combines TRBV27 with TRBJ2-1, with TRBD1 matching over 9 bases. Germline CDR1 is MNHEY and CDR2 is SMNVEV (reference sequence). This CDR3 comprises 15 residues. V gave up 8 bases and J gave up 5 bases; unmatched junction bases: 10. Here the CDR3 DNA reads TGTGCCAGCCAGCCATGGGGACAGGGAAACAATGAGCAGTTCTTC. It encodes CASQPWGQGNNEQFF.

CDR3 region: CASSGRLAGGISSYNEQFF. The CDR3 DNA sequence: TGTGCCAGCAGTGGCCGACTAGCGGGGGGGATCTCCTCCTACAATGAGCAGTTCTTC. The chain links TRBV6-1 to TRBJ2-1; 14 bases match TRBD2. The trim removed 4 bases at V and 0 bases at J, leaving 8 bases unmatched. The CDR3 spans 19 residues. CDR1 and CDR2 (germline): MNHNS, SASEGT.